The 6 T cell receptor beta chains below come from one sample, sequenced in a study of OX40 agonist ivuxolimab in advanced cancers. The data were produced by immunoSEQ multiplex PCR, yet TCRdb's version contains in-frame clones alone and is incomplete. The sample holds around 50,000 clones, about 88% seen once. Specimen: CD4+ or CD8+ T cells sorted from blood, collected in a trial of the OX40 agonist ivuxolimab. These TCRs come from an adult with an advanced solid tumor such as melanoma, head and neck, liver or kidney cancer.

The chain links TRBV29-1 to TRBJ1-1; tentatively, D is TRBD1 (6 bases). Germline assignment: CDR1 SQVTM and CDR2 ANQGSEA. The V and J ends lost 8 bases and 5 bases respectively, with 15 bases between them. This CDR3 region has 12 residues. CDR3 nucleotides: TGCAGCACTATACAGGGTATGACTGAAGCTTTCTTT. It codes for CSTIQGMTEAFF.

This clone was seen more than once but under ten times. The rearrangement joins TRBV21-1 to TRBJ2-5; the listed D gene, TRBD1, was not tested against the DNA. TRBV21-1 is a known pseudogene. The CDR3 has 12 amino acids. CDR3 amino acids: CAIPRGQETQYF. CDR3 nucleotides: TGTGCCATCCCCAGGGGGCAAGAGACCCAGTACTTC.

The chain joins TRBV5-1 to TRBJ2-1; TRBD2 matches at 7 bases. V shed 4 bases, J shed 0 bases, and the junction held 7 bases outside the gene matches. Germline CDR1 reads SGHRS; CDR2 reads YFSETQ. The CDR3 is made up of 16 amino acids. This CDR3 is CASSPGAGSSYNEQFF. The CDR3 coding sequence is TGCGCCAGCAGCCCCGGAGCGGGAAGCTCCTACAATGAGCAGTTCTTC.

This clone appeared a few times. The chain has TRBV10-1 and TRBJ2-1; 7 bases are a match to TRBD1. The CDR3 has 13 residues. Germline CDR1 WNHNN, CDR2 SYGVQD (reference sequence). The V and J ends lost 5 bases and 5 bases, in that order; junction bases with no gene match: 3. The CDR3 DNA follows: TGCGCCAGCAGTTGGGACAGAAACAATGAGCAGTTCTTC. Amino acids: CASSWDRNNEQFF.

This rearrangement joins TRBV15 to TRBJ2-1; 10 bases match TRBD1. Germline V CDR1 and CDR2: LNHNV, YYDKDF (reference sequence). This CDR3 region has 16 residues. V lost 0 bases to trimming and J lost 8 bases; unmatched junction nucleotides: 7. The DNA for the CDR3 is TGTGCCACCAGCAGAGATCTTGGACAGGGGGTATATGAGCAGTTCTTC. Protein product: CATSRDLGQGVYEQFF.

The V call is TRBV30, the J call TRBJ1-2; the D is unclear. The germline V gene encodes CDR1 GTSNPN and CDR2 SVGIG (reference sequence). CDR3 length: 13 amino acids. Trimming stripped 7 bases from V and 4 bases from J, with 16 bases between. DNA of the CDR3: TGTGCCTCGGGAGCTCTATGGAGCTATGGCTACACCTTC. This gives the protein CASGALWSYGYTF.